The 5 T cell receptor beta chains given below trace back to one sample, sequenced in a study of T cell repertoires and Cas9 in healthy adults. Libraries were prepared by immunoSEQ multiplex PCR; TCRdb keeps only in-frame clonotypes and omits some of them. Of about 15,000 clones listed, approximately 91% were seen once; the top ten hold around 2.1%. The sample was Tregs (CD4+, CD25+, CD127-, CD137-, CD154-) from PBMCs; culture status not recorded. Receptors originate from a human donor in good health.

The table lists this clone with a count of one. The V and J genes are TRBV5-6 and TRBJ1-2; TRBD1 agrees at 12 bases. The trim removed 0 bases at V and 7 bases at J, leaving 4 bases unmatched. Germline V gene data show CDR1 as SGHDT and CDR2 as YYEEEE. The CDR3 has 15 amino acids. The CDR3 bases are TGTGCCAGCAGCTTGGTAGGGACAGGGGGCGGTGGCTACACCTTC. This sequence encodes CASSLVGTGGGGYTF. Filled out from reference TRBV5-6 and TRBJ1-2, the complete variable domain reads DAGVTQSPTHLIKTRGQQVTLRCSPKSGHDTVSWYQQALGQGPQFIFQYYEEEERQRGNFPDRFSGHQFPNYSSELNVNALLLGDSALYLCASSLVGTGGGGYTFGSGTRLTVV.

V gene TRBV6-5 combines with J gene TRBJ2-6, with D tentatively TRBD1 (6 bases). V was pared by 7 bases and J by 0 bases, with 10 bases between. CDR3 length: 15 residues. Germline loops: CDR1 MNHEY, CDR2 SVGAGI. CDR3 in amino acids: CASNRDASGANVLTF. The DNA for the CDR3 is TGTGCCAGCAACAGGGACGCCTCTGGGGCCAACGTCCTGACTTTC.

The gene calls are TRBV18 and TRBJ2-7; 10 bases match TRBD1. CDR1 is KGHSH, CDR2 LQKENI, per germline. J was trimmed by 2 bases and V by 2 bases; bases with no gene match: 6. This CDR3 contains 16 residues. This CDR3 is CASSPSQTGGPYEQYF. CDR3 in DNA: TGTGCCAGCTCACCAAGCCAGACAGGGGGCCCCTACGAGCAGTACTTC. The full variable domain, with the rest looked up from reference TRBV18 and TRBJ2-7, is NAGVMQNPRHLVRRRGQEARLRCSPMKGHSHVYWYRQLPEEGLKFMVYLQKENIIDESGMPKERFSAEFPKEGPSILRIQQVVRGDSAAYFCASSPSQTGGPYEQYFGPGTRLTVT.

This rearrangement joins TRBV29-1 to TRBJ1-2, with 7 bases lining up with TRBD1. V was clipped by 6 bases and J by 4 bases; unmatched bases: 8. CDR1 is SQVTM, CDR2 ANQGSEA, per germline. The CDR3 runs 13 residues. CDR3 region: CSVTTGASYGYTF. CDR3 DNA: TGCAGCGTCACTACAGGGGCCTCCTATGGCTACACCTTC.

In this sample, this clone turned up once. The chain employs TRBV29-1 and TRBJ2-3; 8 nucleotides match TRBD2. The CDR3 covers 14 residues. V was pared by 4 bases and J by 3 bases, with 6 bases of the junction left unmatched. Germline CDR1 SQVTM, CDR2 ANQGSEA. This chain's CDR3 is CSVVRGANTDTQYF. In DNA form, the CDR3 reads TGCAGCGTTGTGCGGGGGGCTAATACAGATACGCAGTATTTT.